The following is a TCR beta chain sequence with its context. The data originate from a study of cytomegalovirus exposure and HLA in healthy donors. 60 Vbeta and 13 Jbeta primers were used in PCR. Assay: immunoSEQ multiplex PCR; the TCRdb copy retains only in-frame clones and omits some. The table includes about 54,000 clones, approximately 81% detected once. The CDR3 sequence is 17 residues long. The V gene's germline CDR1 is LNHDA and CDR2 SQIVND (reference sequence). The ends were cut back, 3 bases at V and 0 bases at J, with 17 bases in the middle. The specimen sequenced was PBMCs. The clonotype originates from a young woman in good health and CMV-seronegative. The chain combines TRBV19 with TRBJ1-1; D unresolved. The CDR3 protein is CASSMVGVVSMNTEAFF. CDR3 bases: TGTGCCAGTAGTATGGTCGGGGTGGTTTCCATGAACACTGAAGCTTTCTTT.